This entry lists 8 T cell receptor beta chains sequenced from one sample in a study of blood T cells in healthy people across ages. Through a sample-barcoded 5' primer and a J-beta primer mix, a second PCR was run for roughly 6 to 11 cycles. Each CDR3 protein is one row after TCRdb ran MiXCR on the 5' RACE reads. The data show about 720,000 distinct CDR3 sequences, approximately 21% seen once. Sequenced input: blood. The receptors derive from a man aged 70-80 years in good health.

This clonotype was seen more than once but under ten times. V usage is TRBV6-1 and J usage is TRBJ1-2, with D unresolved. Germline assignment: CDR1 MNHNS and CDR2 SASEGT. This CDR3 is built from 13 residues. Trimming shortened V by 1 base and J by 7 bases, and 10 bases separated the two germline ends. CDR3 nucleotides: TGTGCCAGCAGTGAAGAGGGATATGGTGGCTACACCTTC. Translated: CASSEEGYGGYTF.

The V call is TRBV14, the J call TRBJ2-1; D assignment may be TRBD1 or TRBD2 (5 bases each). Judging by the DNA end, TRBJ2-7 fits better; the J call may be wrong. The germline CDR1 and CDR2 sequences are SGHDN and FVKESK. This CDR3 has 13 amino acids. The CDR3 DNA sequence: TGTGCCAGCAGCCAACTGGGACCGCTGGAGCAGTACTTC. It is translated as CASSQLGPLEQYF.

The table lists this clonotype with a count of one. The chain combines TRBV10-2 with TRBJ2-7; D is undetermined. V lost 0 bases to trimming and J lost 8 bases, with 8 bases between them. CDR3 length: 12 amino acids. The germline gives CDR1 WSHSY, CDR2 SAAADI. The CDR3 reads CASSESWQKQYF. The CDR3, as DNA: TGCGCCAGCAGTGAGTCCTGGCAGAAGCAGTACTTC.

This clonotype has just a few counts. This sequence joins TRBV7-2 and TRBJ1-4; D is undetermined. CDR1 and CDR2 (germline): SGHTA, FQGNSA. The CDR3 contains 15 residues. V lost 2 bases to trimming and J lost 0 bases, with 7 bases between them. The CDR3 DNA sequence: TGTGCCAGCAGCTTAAACAGTGCAACTAATGAAAAACTGTTTTTT. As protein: CASSLNSATNEKLFF. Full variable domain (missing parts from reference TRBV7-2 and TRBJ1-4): GAGVSQSPSNKVTEKGKDVELRCDPISGHTALYWYRQSLGQGLEFLIYFQGNSAPDKSGLPSDRFSAERTGGSVSTLTIQRTQQEDSAVYLCASSLNSATNEKLFFGSGTQLSVL.

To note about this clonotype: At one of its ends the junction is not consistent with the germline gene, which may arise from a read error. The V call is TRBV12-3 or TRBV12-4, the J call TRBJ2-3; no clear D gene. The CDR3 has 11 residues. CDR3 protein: CASGQADTQYF. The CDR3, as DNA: TGTGCCAGCGGTCAGGCAGATACGCAGTATTTC.

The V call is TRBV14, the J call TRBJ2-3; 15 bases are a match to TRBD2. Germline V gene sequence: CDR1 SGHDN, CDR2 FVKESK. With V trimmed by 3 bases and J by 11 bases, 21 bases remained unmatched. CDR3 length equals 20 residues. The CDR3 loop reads CASSHRSGLAGGPESSKQYF. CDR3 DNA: TGTGCCAGCAGCCATCGAAGTGGACTAGCGGGAGGGCCAGAGTCGTCGAAGCAGTATTTT.

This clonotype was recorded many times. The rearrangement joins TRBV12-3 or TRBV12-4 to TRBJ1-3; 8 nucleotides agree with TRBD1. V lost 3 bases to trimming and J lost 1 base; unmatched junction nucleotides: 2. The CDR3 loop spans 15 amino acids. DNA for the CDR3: TGTGCCAGCAGTTTCGGACAGGGATCTGGAAACACCATATATTTT. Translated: CASSFGQGSGNTIYF.

CDR3 nucleotides: TGTGCCACCGCGATGGGGGGAGATTACAATGAGCAGTTCTTC. Translating it yields CATAMGGDYNEQFF. The chain recombines TRBV6-6 with TRBJ2-1; possible D gene TRBD2, 6 bases. The CDR3 contains 14 residues. V shed 10 bases and J shed 4 bases, with 17 bases lying between them. Germline lookup yields CDR1 MNHNY and CDR2 SVGAGI (reference sequence).